This T cell receptor (beta chain) was identified during a study of T cell changes during pregnancy in multiple sclerosis. TCRdb's table, derived via immunoSEQ multiplex PCR, lists solely in-frame clones and lacks some. Of some 67,000 clones in the sample, 92% are singletons; the top ten hold more than 1.2%. Sequenced material: peripheral blood, taken after pregnancy. The clonotype originates from a female donor with multiple sclerosis, enrolled in a pregnancy study.

The CDR3 loop reads CASSLPGGRTETQYF. The CDR3 bases are TGTGCCAGCAGCTTGCCAGGGGGGAGAACAGAGACCCAGTACTTC. The chain is built from TRBV5-4 and TRBJ2-5, with D possibly TRBD1 on 7 matching bases. Germline-derived CDR1 and CDR2 are SGHNT and YYREEE (reference sequence). The CDR3 has 15 residues. V dropped 1 base and J dropped 4 bases, with 14 bases sitting between them.